Below, one T cell receptor (beta chain) is given with its context. Its recognized antigen is unknown. Base-call qualities are not available, and no considerably larger clone is one nucleotide away. The treatment or condition label of this sample denotes: 15 to 20 received Ad26.COV2.S at low or high dose, single or two shots; roughly 5 received placebo; per-sample allocation not given. Repertoires of vaccine and placebo recipients were sequenced from samples taken on day 63 after the first injection. Cohort 1b enrolled about 25 adults aged 18-55 years at a single site in Boston, USA, between 29 July and 7 August 2020. As a vaccine, Ad26.COV2.S was a replication-incompetent adenovirus type 26 vector that expressed a prefusion-stabilized SARS-CoV-2 spike protein derived from the original Wuhan strain. This specimen comes from a study of Ad26.COV2.S vaccination and SARS-CoV-2 variants (dated by TCRdb to the early 2020s). For context, the study as a whole: Donors in the vaccine arm were drawn from COV1001, a multicentre, randomized, double-blind, placebo-controlled phase I-IIa trial testing Ad26.COV2.S in healthy adults. Ad26.COV2.S was given intramuscularly at 5x10^10 or 1x10^11 viral particles, as a single shot or as two shots 56 days apart. TCRbeta repertoire sequencing served as the tool for gauging how specific and how broad the SARS-CoV-2-reactive T cell receptors were following Ad26.COV2.S vaccination. The TCR-sequenced set comprised roughly 30 samples: approximately 19 Ad26.COV2.S vaccine recipients, 5 placebo recipients and 8 SARS-CoV-2 convalescent individuals. Trial participants were randomized into five groups of five, in which low-dose or high-dose Ad26.COV2.S was given once or twice, or placebo was given on both occasions. Blinding of investigators to trial group allocation was maintained during experiments and outcome assessment.

The immunoSEQ Assay was used to sequence TCRbeta CDR3 regions. After extraction, genomic DNA underwent amplification by bias-controlled multiplex PCR, followed by high-throughput sequencing. The paper's processing steps were these. To quantify the absolute abundance of each unique TCRbeta CDR3 region, sequences were collapsed and filtered. T cell fraction was estimated by normalizing TCRbeta template counts to usable DNA, with usable DNA measured through amplification of reference genes found in all nucleated cells. Repertoire TCRs were annotated as SARS-CoV-2-specific by exact matching of V gene, CDR3 amino acid sequence and J gene to a known reactive TCR set. The reference SARS-CoV-2 TCR set came from MIRA and was filtered for enrichment in COVID-19-positive ImmuneCODE repertoires, removing public or cross-reactive TCRs. Using the MIRA antigens, annotated TCRs were further analysed by specific ORF or by position within an ORF. Depth was the summed frequency of annotated unique rearrangements, while breadth was defined as annotated unique rearrangements over total unique productive rearrangements. TCR breadth was compared between groups using two-sided Wilcoxon rank-sum tests. TCRdb re-hosts the immuneACCESS table, in-frame sequences only. Its copies lack some clones; in the studies checked, an unresolved V gene accounts for under half of them, and the cause for the rest is not known. V, J and clone size derive from that table, while D and trimming were established from the DNA sequence. Across this sample there are approximately 420,000 clones, with roughly 90% seen only once. The top ten clonotypes cover 3.6% of the sample.

Findings and caveats that apply to the study as a whole: Ad26.COV2.S recipients had higher spike-specific TCR breadth than placebo recipients (P = 0.0014). After vaccination, substantial breadth of spike-specific CD8+ and CD4+ T cell responses was reported. It was noted by the authors that total T cell responses may have been underestimated by the TCR breadth and depth analyses. Non-spike TCR breadth was comparable between vaccine and placebo recipients, consistent with the vaccine containing only spike. The study was not powered for comparison of responses between vaccine doses or regimens.

The CDR3 spans 13 residues, from the cysteine through the phenylalanine. Only the CDR3 DNA is retained, 39 bases long and in frame from the first base. V is pared back by 4 bases and J by 5 bases, with 11 bases lying between the germline termini. The rearranged segments are TRBV12-3 or TRBV12-4 and TRBJ2-5, and TRBD1 may be the D gene, going by 5 matching bases. Material: peripheral blood, obtained in a trial of Ad26.COV2.S vaccine versus placebo. The TCR sequence derives from a person between 18 and 60 years old who received the Ad26.COV2.S COVID-19 vaccine or a placebo. Here is the DNA: TGTGCCAGCAGTTCGCGCAGGGATGAGACCCAGTACTTC. Protein translation: CASSSRRDETQYF.